The 22 T cell receptor beta chains below were found in one sample sequenced in a study of monozygotic twins with inflammatory bowel disease (dated by TCRdb to the late 2010s). Receptor amplification or capture employed 5' RACE. Instrument on record: Illumina HiSeq 2500. Through TCRdb reprocessing, the reads give one entry per CDR3 protein sequence; DNA is omitted. The sample's table covers some 200,000 distinct CDR3 sequences. Around 1.5% of the sample is in the top ten clones. Sequences were obtained from blood. These receptors were obtained from a human donor with ulcerative colitis or Crohn's disease, or a healthy co-twin of an affected twin (not recorded which).

The V call is TRBV10-3, the J call TRBJ2-3; TCRdb's D gene call, TRBD1, goes unchecked for lack of DNA. Germline V gene data show CDR1 as ENHRY and CDR2 as SYGVKD. This CDR3 spans 15 amino acids. CDR3 region: CAISGPGQGGDTQYF.

The chain couples TRBV19 to TRBJ1-1; no DNA is available, so the TRBD1 call from TCRdb remains unchecked. CDR3 length: 14 residues. Germline loops: CDR1 LNHDA, CDR2 SQIVND (reference sequence). The chain's CDR3 is CASSMIQGNTEAFF.

This rearrangement joins TRBV12-3 or TRBV12-4 to TRBJ1-2. The CDR3 extends over 13 amino acids. The CDR3 sequence: CASSSDRSSGYTF.

The chain employs TRBV5-1 and TRBJ2-3; the TRBD2 assignment by TCRdb is unverifiable without DNA. Germline CDR1 and CDR2: SGHRS and YFSETQ. There are 15 residues in the CDR3. This chain's CDR3 is CASSLDGMGTDTQYF.

J is TRBJ2-2 and V is TRBV6-1; TCRdb returns TRBD1, unconfirmable since there is no DNA. Germline V CDR1 and CDR2: MNHNS, SASEGT. This CDR3 contains 16 residues. This CDR3 reads CASGGGGAQESGELFF.

This chain links TRBV4-1 with TRBJ1-2. Germline V gives CDR1 MGHRA, CDR2 YSYEKL. The CDR3 sequence is 15 residues long. The CDR3 loop reads CASSQEPRTNYGYTF.

The chain is built from TRBV20-1 and TRBJ2-1; TCRdb reports TRBD1, a call that lacks DNA to check it against. The germline CDR1 and CDR2 sequences are DFQATT and SNEGSKA (reference sequence). The CDR3 consists of 14 residues. The CDR3 protein is CSASMGGVVNEQFF.

V usage is TRBV7-8 and J usage is TRBJ1-6. The CDR3 spans 14 residues. In germline, CDR1 is SGHVS, CDR2 FQNEAQ. This CDR3 reads CASSEDVYNSPLHF. Full variable domain (missing parts from reference TRBV7-8 and TRBJ1-6): GAGVSQSPRYKVAKRGQDVALRCDPISGHVSLFWYQQALGQGPEFLTYFQNEAQLDKSGLPSDRFFAERPEGSVSTLKIQRTQQEDSAVYLCASSEDVYNSPLHFGNGTRLTVT.

V is TRBV5-4 and J is TRBJ1-1; TCRdb's D call of TRBD1 is untestable without DNA. This CDR3 spans 15 amino acids. Germline V gene sequence: CDR1 SGHNT, CDR2 YYREEE (reference sequence). CDR3 amino acids: CASRLTGEGYTEAFF.

This rearrangement joins TRBV27 to TRBJ1-6; without DNA, the TCRdb call of TRBD1 cannot be checked. The CDR3 runs to 14 residues. Germline lookup yields CDR1 MNHEY and CDR2 SMNVEV (reference sequence). Here the CDR3 reads CASSFSRGNSPLHF.

The rearrangement uses TRBV7-2 and TRBJ1-2; TCRdb outputs TRBD1, but without DNA this stays unchecked. From germline, CDR1 is SGHTA and CDR2 FQGNSA. The CDR3 is made up of 14 amino acids. The CDR3 reads CASSLGGQQYGYTF. The full variable domain, its missing parts supplied by reference TRBV7-2 and TRBJ1-2, is GAGVSQSPSNKVTEKGKDVELRCDPISGHTALYWYRQSLGQGLEFLIYFQGNSAPDKSGLPSDRFSAERTGGSVSTLTIQRTQQEDSAVYLCASSLGGQQYGYTFGSGTRLTVV.

The chain combines TRBV2 with TRBJ1-2. The CDR3 has 17 residues. Germline V gene data show CDR1 as SNHLY and CDR2 as FYNNEI. The CDR3 region is CASSDVLRRQFSYGYTF.

The V gene is TRBV15, the J gene TRBJ2-3; with no DNA, the TCRdb D assignment of TRBD1 cannot be verified. CDR1 is LNHNV and CDR2 is YYDKDF in the germline V gene (reference sequence). The length of the CDR3 is 15 residues. CDR3 in amino acids: CATSRVRDSTDTQYF.

This chain uses TRBV6-5 with TRBJ1-1. The CDR3 is 11 residues long. The germline CDR1 and CDR2 sequences are MNHEY and SVGAGI. The CDR3 loop reads CASSAFTEAFF.

The chain joins TRBV20-1 to TRBJ1-6; checking the TCRdb D call of TRBD1 is not possible without DNA. The germline gives CDR1 DFQATT, CDR2 SNEGSKA (reference sequence). The length of the CDR3 is 13 residues. CDR3 in amino acids: CSAIGQGNSPLHF.

This chain links TRBV12-3 or TRBV12-4 with TRBJ2-1; lacking DNA, the TRBD1 call made by TCRdb goes unchecked. The CDR3 consists of 15 residues. The CDR3 sequence: CASSSSGGARNEQFF.

V and J are TRBV6-5 and TRBJ2-7. The CDR3 length is 16 residues. The germline V gene encodes CDR1 MNHEY and CDR2 SVGAGI. The CDR3 sequence is CASSYSAQVFRLEQYF.

The chain carries TRBV20-1 and TRBJ1-1; lacking DNA, the TRBD1 call made by TCRdb goes unchecked. Germline CDR1 reads DFQATT; CDR2 reads SNEGSKA (reference sequence). The CDR3 extends over 15 amino acids. The CDR3 region is CSASSGGAVNTEAFF.

The V and J genes are TRBV9 and TRBJ1-4. Germline loops: CDR1 SGDLS, CDR2 YYNGEE. The CDR3 has 14 amino acids. CDR3: CASSALTENEKLFF.

This chain joins TRBV12-3 or TRBV12-4 and TRBJ1-2. The CDR3 length is 14 residues. CDR3 sequence: CASSTLGGGYGYTF.

V and J are TRBV2 and TRBJ2-6; TCRdb's D call, TRBD1, is unchecked because there is no DNA. From germline, CDR1 is SNHLY and CDR2 FYNNEI. The CDR3 has 15 amino acids. CDR3 residues: CASSEMGAGANVLTF.

The chain carries TRBV18 and TRBJ2-1; the TCRdb call, TRBD1, lacks DNA for checking. The CDR3 is 14 amino acids. Germline CDR1 reads KGHSH; CDR2 reads LQKENI. CDR3 region: CASSRDRLYNEQFF.